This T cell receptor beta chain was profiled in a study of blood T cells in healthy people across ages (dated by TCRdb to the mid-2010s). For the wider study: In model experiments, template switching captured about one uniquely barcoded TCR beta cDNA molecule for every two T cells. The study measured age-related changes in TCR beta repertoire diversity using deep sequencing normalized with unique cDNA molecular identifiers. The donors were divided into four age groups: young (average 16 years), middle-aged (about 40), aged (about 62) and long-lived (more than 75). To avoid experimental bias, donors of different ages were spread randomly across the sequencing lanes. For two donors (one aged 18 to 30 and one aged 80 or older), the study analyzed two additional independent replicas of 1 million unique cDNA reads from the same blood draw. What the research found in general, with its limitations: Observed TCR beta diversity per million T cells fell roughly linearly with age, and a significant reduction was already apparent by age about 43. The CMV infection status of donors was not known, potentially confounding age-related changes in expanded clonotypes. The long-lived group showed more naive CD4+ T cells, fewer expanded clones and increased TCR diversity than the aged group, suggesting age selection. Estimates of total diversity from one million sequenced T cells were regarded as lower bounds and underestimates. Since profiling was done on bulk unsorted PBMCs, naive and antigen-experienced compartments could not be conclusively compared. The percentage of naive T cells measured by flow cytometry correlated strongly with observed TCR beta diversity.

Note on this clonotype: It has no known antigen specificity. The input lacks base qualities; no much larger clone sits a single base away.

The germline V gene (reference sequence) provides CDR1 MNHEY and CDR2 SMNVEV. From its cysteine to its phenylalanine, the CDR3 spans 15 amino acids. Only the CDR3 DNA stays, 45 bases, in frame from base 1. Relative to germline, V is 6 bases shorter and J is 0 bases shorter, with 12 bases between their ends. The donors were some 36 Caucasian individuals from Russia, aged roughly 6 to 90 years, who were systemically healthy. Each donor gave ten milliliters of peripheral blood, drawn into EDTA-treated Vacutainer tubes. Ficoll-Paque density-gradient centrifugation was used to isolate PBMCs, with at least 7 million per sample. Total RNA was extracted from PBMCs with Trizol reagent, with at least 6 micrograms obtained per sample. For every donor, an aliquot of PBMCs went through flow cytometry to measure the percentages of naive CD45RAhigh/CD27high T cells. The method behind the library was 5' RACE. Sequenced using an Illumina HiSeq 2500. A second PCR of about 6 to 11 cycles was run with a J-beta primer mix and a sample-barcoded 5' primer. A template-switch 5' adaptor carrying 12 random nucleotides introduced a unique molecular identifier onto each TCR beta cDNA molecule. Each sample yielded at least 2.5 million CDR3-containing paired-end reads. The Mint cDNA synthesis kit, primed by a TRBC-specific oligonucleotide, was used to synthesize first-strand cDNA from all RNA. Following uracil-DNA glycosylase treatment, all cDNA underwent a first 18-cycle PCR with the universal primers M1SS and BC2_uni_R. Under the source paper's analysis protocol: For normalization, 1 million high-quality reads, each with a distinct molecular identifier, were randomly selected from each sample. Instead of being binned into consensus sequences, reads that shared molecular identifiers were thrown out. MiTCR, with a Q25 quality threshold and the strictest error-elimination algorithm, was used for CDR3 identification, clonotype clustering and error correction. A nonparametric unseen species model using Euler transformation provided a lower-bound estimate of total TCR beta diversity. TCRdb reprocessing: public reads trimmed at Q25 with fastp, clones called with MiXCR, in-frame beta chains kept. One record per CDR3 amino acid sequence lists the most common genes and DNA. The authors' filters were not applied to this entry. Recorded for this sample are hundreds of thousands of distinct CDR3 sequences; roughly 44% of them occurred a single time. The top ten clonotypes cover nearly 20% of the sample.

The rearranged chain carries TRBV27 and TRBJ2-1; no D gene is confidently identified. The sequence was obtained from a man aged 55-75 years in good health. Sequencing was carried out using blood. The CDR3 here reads CASRDISSSYNEQFF. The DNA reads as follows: TGTGCCAGCAGAGACATATCGAGCTCCTACAATGAGCAGTTCTTC.